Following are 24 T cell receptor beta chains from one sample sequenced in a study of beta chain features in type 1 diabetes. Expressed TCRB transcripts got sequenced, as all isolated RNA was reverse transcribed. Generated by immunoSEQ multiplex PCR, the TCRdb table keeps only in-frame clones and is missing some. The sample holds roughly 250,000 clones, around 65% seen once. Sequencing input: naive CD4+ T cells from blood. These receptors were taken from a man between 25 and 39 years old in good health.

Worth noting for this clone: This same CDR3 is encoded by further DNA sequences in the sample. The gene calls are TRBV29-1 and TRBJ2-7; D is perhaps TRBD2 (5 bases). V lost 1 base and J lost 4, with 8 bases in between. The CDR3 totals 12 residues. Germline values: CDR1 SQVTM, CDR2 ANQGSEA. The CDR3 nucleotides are TGCAGCGTTGAAGGGGGAGCGTACGAGCAGTACTTC. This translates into CSVEGGAYEQYF.

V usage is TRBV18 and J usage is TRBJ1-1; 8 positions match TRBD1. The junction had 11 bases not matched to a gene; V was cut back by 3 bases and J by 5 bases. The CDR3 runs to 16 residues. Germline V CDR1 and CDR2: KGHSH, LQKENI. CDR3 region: CASSPRWTGKKTEAFF. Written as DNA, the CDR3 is TGTGCCAGCTCACCGAGATGGACAGGGAAGAAAACTGAAGCTTTCTTT.

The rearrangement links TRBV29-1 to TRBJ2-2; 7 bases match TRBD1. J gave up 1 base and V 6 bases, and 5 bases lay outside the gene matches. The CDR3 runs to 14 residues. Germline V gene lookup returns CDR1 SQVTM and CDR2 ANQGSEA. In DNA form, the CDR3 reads TGCAGCGTACGACAGGGACAGAACACCGGGGAGCTGTTTTTT. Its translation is CSVRQGQNTGELFF.

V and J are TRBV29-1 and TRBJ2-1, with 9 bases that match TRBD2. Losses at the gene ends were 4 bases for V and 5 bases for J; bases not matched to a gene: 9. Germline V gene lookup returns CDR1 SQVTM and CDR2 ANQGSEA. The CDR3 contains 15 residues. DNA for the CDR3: TGCAGCGTTGGGAGGAGGCTAGCGGGAAACAATGAGCAGTTCTTC. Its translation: CSVGRRLAGNNEQFF.

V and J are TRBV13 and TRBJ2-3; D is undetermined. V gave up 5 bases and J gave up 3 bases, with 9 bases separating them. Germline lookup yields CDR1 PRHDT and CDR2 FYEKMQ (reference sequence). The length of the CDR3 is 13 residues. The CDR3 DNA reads TGTGCCAGCAGCCCATTCGTTACAGATACGCAGTATTTT. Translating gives CASSPFVTDTQYF.

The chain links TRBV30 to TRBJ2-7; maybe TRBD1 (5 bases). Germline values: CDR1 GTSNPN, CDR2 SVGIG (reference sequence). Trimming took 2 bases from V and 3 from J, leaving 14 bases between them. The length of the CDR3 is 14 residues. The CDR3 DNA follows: TGTGCCTGGAGTCCTGGACACGGATACTACGAGCAGTACTTC. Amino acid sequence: CAWSPGHGYYEQYF. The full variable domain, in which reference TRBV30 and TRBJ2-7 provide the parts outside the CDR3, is SQTIHQWPATLVQPVGSPLSLECTVEGTSNPNLYWYRQAAGRGLQLLFYSVGIGQISSEVPQNLSASRPQDRQFILSSKKLLLSDSGFYLCAWSPGHGYYEQYFGPGTRLTVT.

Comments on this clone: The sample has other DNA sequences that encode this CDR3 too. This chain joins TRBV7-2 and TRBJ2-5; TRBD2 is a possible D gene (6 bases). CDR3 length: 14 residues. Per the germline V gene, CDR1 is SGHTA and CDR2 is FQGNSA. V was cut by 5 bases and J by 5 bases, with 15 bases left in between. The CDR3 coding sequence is TGTGCCAGCAGCCCCGACCGGGGGAGGGAGACCCAGTACTTC. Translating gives CASSPDRGRETQYF.

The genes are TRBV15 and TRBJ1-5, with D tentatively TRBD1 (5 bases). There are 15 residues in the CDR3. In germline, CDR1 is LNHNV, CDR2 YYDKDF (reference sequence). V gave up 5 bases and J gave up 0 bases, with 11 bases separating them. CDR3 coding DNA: TGTGCCACCAGCTTGACAGCGTATAGCAATCAGCCCCAGCATTTT. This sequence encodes CATSLTAYSNQPQHF.

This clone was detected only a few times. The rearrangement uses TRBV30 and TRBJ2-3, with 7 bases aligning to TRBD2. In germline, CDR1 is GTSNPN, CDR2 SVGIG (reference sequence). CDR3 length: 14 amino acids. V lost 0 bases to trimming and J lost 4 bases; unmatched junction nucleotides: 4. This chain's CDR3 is CAWSVAGVPDTQYF. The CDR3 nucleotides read TGTGCCTGGAGTGTGGCGGGAGTCCCAGATACGCAGTATTTT. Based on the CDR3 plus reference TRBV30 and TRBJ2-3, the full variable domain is SQTIHQWPATLVQPVGSPLSLECTVEGTSNPNLYWYRQAAGRGLQLLFYSVGIGQISSEVPQNLSASRPQDRQFILSSKKLLLSDSGFYLCAWSVAGVPDTQYFGPGTRLTVL.

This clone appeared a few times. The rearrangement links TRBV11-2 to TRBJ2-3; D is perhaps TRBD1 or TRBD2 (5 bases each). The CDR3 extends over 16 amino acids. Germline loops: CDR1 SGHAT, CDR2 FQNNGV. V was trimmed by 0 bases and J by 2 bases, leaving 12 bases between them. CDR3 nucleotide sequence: TGTGCCAGCAGCTTAGATTCAGGGACCCACACAGATACGCAGTATTTT. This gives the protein CASSLDSGTHTDTQYF.

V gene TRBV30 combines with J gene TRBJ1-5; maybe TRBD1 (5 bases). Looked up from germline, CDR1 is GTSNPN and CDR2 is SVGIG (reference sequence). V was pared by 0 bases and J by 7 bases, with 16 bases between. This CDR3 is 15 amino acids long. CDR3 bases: TGTGCCTGGAGTGTAGGACCAGGGATTGGACAGCCCCAGCATTTT. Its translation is CAWSVGPGIGQPQHF.

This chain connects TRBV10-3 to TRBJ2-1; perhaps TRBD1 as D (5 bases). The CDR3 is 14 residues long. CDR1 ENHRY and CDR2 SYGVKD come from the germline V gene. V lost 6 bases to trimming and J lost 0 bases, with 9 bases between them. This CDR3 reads CAIRTASSYNEQFF. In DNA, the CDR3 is TGTGCCATCAGGACAGCGAGCTCCTACAATGAGCAGTTCTTC.

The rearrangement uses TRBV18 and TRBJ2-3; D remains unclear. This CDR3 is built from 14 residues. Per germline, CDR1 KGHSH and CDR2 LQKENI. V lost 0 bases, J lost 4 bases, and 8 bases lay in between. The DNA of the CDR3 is TGTGCCAGCTCACCACCCGTAGGTTCAGATACGCAGTATTTT. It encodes CASSPPVGSDTQYF.

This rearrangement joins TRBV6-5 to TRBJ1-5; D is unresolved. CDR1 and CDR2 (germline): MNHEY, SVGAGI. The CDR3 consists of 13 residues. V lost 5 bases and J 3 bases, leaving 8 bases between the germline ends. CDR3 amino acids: CASSTQHNQPQHF. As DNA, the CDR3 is TGTGCCAGCAGTACACAGCACAATCAGCCCCAGCATTTT.

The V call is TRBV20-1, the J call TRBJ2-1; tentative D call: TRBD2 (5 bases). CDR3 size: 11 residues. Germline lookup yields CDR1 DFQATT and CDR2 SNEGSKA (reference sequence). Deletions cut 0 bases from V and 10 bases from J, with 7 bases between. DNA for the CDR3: TGCAGTGCTAGAGAGCGGGTGGAGCAGTTCTTC. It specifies CSARERVEQFF.

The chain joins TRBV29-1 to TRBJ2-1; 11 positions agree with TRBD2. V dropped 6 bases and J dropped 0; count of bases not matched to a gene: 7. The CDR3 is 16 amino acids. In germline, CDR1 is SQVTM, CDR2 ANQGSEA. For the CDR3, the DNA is TGCAGCGTCGTAGCGGGGGGGAGACTCTCCTACAATGAGCAGTTCTTC. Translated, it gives CSVVAGGRLSYNEQFF.

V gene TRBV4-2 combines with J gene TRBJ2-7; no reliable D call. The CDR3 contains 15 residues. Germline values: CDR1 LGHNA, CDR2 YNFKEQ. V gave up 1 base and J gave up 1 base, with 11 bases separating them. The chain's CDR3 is CASSQVRPTSYEQYF. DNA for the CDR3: TGTGCCAGCAGCCAAGTCAGACCGACGTCCTACGAGCAGTACTTC.

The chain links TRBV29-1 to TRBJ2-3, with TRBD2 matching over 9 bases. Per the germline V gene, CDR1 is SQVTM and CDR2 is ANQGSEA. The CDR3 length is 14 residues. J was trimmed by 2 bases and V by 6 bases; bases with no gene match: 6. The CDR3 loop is CSVRLAAPTDTQYF. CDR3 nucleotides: TGCAGCGTCCGACTAGCGGCCCCCACAGATACGCAGTATTTT.

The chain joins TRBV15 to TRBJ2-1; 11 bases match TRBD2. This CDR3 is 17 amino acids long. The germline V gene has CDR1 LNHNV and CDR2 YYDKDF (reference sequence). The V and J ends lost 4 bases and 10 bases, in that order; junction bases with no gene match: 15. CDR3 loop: CATSIGLAGGPWREQFF. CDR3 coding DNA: TGTGCCACCAGCATCGGACTAGCGGGCGGCCCTTGGAGGGAGCAGTTCTTC. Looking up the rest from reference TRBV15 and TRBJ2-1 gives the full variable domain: DAMVIQNPRYQVTQFGKPVTLSCSQTLNHNVMYWYQQKSSQAPKLLFHYYDKDFNNEADTPDNFQSRRPNTSFCFLDIRSPGLGDTAMYLCATSIGLAGGPWREQFFGPGTRLTVL.

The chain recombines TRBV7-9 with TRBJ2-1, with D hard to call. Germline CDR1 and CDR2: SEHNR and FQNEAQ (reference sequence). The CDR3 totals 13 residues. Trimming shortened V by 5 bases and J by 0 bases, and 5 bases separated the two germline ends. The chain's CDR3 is CASSMSSYNEQFF. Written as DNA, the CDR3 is TGTGCCAGCAGCATGAGCTCCTACAATGAGCAGTTCTTC. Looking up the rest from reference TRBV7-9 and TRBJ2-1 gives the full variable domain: DTGVSQNPRHKITKRGQNVTFRCDPISEHNRLYWYRQTLGQGPEFLTYFQNEAQLEKSRLLSDRFSAERPKGSFSTLEIQRTEQGDSAMYLCASSMSSYNEQFFGPGTRLTVL.

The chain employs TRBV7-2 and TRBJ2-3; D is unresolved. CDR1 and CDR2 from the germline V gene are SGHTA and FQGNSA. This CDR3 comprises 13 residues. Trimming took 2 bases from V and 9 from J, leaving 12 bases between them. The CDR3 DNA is TGTGCCAGCAGCTTATCTGCCCTTCTAACGCAGTATTTT. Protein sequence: CASSLSALLTQYF.

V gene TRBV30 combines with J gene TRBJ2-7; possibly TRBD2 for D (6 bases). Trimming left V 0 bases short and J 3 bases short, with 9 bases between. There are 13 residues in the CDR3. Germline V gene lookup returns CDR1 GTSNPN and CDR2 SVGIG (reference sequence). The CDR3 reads CAWSVPGVYEQYF. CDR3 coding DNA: TGTGCCTGGAGTGTACCGGGAGTCTACGAGCAGTACTTC.

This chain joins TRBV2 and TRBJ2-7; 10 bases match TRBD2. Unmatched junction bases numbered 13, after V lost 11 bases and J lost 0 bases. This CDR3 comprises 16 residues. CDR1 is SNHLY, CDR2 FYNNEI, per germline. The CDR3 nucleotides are TGTGCCCGCAATGAAAGGGAGCGGGGGGGCTCCTACGAGCAGTACTTC. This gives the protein CARNERERGGSYEQYF.

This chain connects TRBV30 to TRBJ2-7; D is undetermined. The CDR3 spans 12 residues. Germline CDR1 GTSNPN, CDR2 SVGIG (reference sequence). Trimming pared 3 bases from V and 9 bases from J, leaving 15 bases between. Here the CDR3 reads CAWSAPGVRQYF. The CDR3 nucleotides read TGTGCCTGGAGCGCCCCGGGTGTTAGGCAGTACTTC.